This entry describes one TCR beta chain. The data belong to a study of cytotoxic CD8 clonotypes in ibrutinib-treated CLL. V was clipped by 4 bases and J by 2 bases; unmatched bases: 6. The CDR3 has 14 amino acids. Germline V gene lookup returns CDR1 SGHNT and CDR2 YYREEE (reference sequence). Measured with immunoSEQ multiplex PCR; TCRdb has only the in-frame clones, and not every one. The sample yields around 300,000 clones, roughly 80% seen once. The TCR comes from a human donor with chronic lymphocytic leukemia. Sequenced material: PBMCs, taken before ibrutinib treatment. V is TRBV5-4 and J is TRBJ2-7; 7 positions agree with TRBD1. The CDR3 spells CASSLQGFTYEQYF. CDR3 nucleotide sequence: TGTGCCAGCAGCCTACAGGGGTTTACCTACGAGCAGTACTTC.